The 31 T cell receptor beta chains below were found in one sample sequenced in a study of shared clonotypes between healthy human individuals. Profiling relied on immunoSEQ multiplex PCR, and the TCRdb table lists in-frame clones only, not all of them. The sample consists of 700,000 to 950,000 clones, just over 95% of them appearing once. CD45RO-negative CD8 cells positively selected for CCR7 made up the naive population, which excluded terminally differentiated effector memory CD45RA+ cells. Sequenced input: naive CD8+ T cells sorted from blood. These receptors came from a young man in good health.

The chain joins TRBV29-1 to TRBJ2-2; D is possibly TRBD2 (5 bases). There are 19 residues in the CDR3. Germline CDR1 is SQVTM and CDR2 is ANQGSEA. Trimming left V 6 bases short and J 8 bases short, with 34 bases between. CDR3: CSVLNIGEKGNTRSGELFF. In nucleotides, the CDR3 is TGCAGCGTGTTAAATATCGGGGAGAAGGGTAACACGAGGAGTGGGGAGCTGTTTTTT.

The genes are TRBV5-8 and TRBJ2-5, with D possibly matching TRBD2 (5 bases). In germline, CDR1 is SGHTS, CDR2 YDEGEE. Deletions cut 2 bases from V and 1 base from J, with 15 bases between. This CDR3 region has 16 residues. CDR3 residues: CASSFTYGKGQETQYF. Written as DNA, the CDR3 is TGTGCCAGCAGCTTCACCTACGGGAAAGGCCAAGAGACCCAGTACTTC. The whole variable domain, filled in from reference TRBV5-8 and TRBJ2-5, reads EAGVTQSPTHLIKTRGQQATLRCSPISGHTSVYWYQQALGLGLQFLLWYDEGEERNRGNFPPRFSGRQFPNYSSELNVNALELEDSALYLCASSFTYGKGQETQYFGPGTRLLVL.

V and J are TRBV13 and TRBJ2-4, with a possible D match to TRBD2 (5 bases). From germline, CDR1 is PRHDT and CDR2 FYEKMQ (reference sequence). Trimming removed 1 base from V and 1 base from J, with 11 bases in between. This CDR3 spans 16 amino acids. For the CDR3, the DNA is TGTGCCAGCAGCTTAGTAGGCCAGCGGGCCAAAAACATTCAGTACTTC. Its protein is CASSLVGQRAKNIQYF.

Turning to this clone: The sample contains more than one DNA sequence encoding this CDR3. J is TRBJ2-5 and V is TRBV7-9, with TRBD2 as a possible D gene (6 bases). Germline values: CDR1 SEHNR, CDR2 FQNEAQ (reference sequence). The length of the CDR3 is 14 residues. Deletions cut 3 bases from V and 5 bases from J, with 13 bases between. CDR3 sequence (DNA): TGTGCCAGCAGCTTTTCAGGTGGAGGGGAGACCCAGTACTTC. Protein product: CASSFSGGGETQYF.

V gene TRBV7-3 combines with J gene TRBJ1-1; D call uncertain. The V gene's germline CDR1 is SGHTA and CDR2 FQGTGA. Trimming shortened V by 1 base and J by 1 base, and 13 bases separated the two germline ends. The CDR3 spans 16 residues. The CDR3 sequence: CASSLNPRPSNTEAFF. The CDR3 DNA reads TGTGCCAGCAGCTTAAACCCCCGTCCCTCGAACACTGAAGCTTTCTTT.

The CDR3 coding sequence is TGTGCCTGGAGTGAGACTATTTCCTACGAGCAGTACTTC. Translation gives CAWSETISYEQYF. V is TRBV30 and J is TRBJ2-7; D may be TRBD2 (5 bases). CDR1 is GTSNPN, CDR2 SVGIG, per germline (reference sequence). The CDR3 has 13 amino acids. The V end lost 1 base, the J end lost 1 base, and 8 bases lay between the germline ends. Using reference TRBV30 and TRBJ2-7 for the parts outside the CDR3, the full variable domain is SQTIHQWPATLVQPVGSPLSLECTVEGTSNPNLYWYRQAAGRGLQLLFYSVGIGQISSEVPQNLSASRPQDRQFILSSKKLLLSDSGFYLCAWSETISYEQYFGPGTRLTVT.

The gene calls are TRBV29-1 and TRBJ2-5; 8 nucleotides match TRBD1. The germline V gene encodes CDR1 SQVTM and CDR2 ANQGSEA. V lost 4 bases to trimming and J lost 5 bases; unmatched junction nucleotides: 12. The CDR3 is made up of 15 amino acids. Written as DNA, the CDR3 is TGCAGCGTTGGCTTCCCGGACAGGGCCTCGGAGACCCAGTACTTC. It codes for CSVGFPDRASETQYF.

CDR3 coding DNA: TGTGCCAGTGGCATAGCGGATAGCTCCTACAATGAGCAGTTCTTC. Residues: CASGIADSSYNEQFF. This chain uses TRBV19 with TRBJ2-1; possibly TRBD2 for D (6 bases). The CDR3 is made up of 15 amino acids. Trimming removed 8 bases at V and 0 bases at J, with 14 bases between. CDR1 and CDR2 (germline): LNHDA, SQIVND (reference sequence).

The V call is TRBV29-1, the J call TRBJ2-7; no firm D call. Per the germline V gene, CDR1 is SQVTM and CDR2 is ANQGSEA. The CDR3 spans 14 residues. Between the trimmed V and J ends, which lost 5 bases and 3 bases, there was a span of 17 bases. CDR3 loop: CSVISDDNFYEQYF. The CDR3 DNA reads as TGCAGCGTTATCTCCGATGACAACTTCTACGAGCAGTACTTC.

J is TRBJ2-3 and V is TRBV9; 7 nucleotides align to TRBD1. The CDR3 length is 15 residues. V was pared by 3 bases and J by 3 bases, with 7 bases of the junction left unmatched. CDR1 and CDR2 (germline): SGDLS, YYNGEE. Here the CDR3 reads CASSADRRRTDTQYF. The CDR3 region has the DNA TGTGCCAGCAGCGCGGACAGGCGGAGGACAGATACGCAGTATTTT.

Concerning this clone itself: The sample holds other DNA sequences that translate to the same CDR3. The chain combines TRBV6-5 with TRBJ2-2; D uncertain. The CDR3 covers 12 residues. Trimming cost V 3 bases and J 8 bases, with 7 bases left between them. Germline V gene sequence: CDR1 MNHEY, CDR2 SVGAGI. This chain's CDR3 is CASSYGSGELFF. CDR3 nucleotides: TGTGCCAGCAGTTATGGGTCTGGGGAGCTGTTTTTT.

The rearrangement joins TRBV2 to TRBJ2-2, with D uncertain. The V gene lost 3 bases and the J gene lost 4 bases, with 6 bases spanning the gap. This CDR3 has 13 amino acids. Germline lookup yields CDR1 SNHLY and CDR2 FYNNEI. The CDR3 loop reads CASSDRATGELFF. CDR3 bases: TGTGCCAGCAGTGATCGTGCCACCGGGGAGCTGTTTTTT.

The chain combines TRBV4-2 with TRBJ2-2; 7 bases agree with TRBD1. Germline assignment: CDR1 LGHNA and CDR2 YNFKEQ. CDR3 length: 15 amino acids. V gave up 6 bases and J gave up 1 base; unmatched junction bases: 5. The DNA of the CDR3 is TGTGCCAGCAGACCGGGACAGATGAACACCGGGGAGCTGTTTTTT. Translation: CASRPGQMNTGELFF.

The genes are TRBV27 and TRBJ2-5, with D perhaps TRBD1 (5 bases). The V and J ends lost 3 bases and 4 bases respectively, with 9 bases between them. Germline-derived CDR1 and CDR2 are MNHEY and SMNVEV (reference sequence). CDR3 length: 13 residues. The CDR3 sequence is CASSFSRGETQYF. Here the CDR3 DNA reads TGTGCCAGCAGTTTTTCAAGGGGAGAGACCCAGTACTTC.

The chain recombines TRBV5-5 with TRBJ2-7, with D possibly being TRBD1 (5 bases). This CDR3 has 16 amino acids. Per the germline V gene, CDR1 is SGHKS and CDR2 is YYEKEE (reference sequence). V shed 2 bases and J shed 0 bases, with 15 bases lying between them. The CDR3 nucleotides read TGTGCCAGCAGCTTCATGGGGCCTGGGGCCTCCTACGAGCAGTACTTC. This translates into CASSFMGPGASYEQYF.

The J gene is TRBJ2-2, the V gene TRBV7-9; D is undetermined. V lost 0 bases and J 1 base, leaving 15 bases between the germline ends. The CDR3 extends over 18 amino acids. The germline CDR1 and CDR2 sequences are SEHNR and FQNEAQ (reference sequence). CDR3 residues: CASSLARGRALNTGELFF. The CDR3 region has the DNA TGTGCCAGCAGCTTAGCGCGAGGAAGGGCGCTGAACACCGGGGAGCTGTTTTTT.

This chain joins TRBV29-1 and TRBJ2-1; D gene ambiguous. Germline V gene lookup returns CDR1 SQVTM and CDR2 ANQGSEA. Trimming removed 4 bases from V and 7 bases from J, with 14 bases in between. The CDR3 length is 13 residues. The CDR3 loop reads CSVVSWKENEQFF. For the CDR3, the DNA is TGCAGCGTTGTTAGCTGGAAGGAGAATGAGCAGTTCTTC.

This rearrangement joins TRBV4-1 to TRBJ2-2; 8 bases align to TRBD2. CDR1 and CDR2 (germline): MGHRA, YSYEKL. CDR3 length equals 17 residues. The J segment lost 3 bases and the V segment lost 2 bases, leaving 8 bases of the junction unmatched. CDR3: CASSQPSGSSYTGELFF. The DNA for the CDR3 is TGCGCCAGCAGCCAACCCAGCGGGAGTAGTTACACCGGGGAGCTGTTTTTT.

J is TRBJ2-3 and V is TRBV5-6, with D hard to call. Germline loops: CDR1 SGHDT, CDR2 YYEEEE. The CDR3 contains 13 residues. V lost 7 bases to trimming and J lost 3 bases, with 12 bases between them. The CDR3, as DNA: TGTGCCAGCTCGGAGATGATTACAGATACGCAGTATTTT. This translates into CASSEMITDTQYF.

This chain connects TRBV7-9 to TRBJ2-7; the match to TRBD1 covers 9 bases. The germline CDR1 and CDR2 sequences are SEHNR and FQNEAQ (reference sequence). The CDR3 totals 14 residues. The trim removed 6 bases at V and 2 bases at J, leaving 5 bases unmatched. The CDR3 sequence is CASRGQGNTYEQYF. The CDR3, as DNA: TGTGCCAGCAGGGGACAGGGAAACACCTACGAGCAGTACTTC. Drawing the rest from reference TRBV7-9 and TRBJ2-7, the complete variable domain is DTGVSQNPRHKITKRGQNVTFRCDPISEHNRLYWYRQTLGQGPEFLTYFQNEAQLEKSRLLSDRFSAERPKGSFSTLEIQRTEQGDSAMYLCASRGQGNTYEQYFGPGTRLTVT.

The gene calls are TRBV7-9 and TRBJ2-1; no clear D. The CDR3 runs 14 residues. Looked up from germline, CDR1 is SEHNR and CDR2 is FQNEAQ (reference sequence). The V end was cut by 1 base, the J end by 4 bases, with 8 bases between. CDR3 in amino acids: CASSLVAYYNEQFF. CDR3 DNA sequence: TGTGCCAGCAGCTTAGTGGCCTATTACAATGAGCAGTTCTTC.

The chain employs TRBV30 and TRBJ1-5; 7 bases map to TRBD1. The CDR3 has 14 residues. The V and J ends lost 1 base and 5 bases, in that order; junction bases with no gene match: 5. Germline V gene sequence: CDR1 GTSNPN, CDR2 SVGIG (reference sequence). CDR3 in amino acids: CAWSGQGRDQPQHF. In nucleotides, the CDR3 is TGTGCCTGGAGTGGACAGGGAAGGGATCAGCCCCAGCATTTT.

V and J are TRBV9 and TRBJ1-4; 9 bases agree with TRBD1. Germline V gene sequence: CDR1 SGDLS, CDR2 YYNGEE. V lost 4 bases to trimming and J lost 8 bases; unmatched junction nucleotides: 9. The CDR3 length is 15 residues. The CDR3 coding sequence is TGTGCCAGCAGCCCCAGGGGACAGGGTCACGAAAAACTGTTTTTT. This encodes CASSPRGQGHEKLFF.

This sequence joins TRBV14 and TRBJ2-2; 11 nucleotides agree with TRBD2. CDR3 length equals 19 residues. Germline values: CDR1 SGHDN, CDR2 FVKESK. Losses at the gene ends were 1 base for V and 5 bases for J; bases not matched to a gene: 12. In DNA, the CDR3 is TGTGCCAGCAGCCAAGCCGCCCCACTAGCGGGAGTGGATACCGGGGAGCTGTTTTTT. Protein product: CASSQAAPLAGVDTGELFF.

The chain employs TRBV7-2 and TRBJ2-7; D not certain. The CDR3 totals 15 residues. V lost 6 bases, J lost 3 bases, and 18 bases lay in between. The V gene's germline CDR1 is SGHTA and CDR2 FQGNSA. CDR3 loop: CASSYHAGLRYEQYF. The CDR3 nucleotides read TGTGCCAGCAGTTACCATGCAGGTTTACGCTACGAGCAGTACTTC.

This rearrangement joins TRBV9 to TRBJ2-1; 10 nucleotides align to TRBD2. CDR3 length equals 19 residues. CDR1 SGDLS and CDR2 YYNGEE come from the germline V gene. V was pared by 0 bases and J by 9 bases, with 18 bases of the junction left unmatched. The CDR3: CASSVGFSGRRSVHFEQFF. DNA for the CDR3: TGTGCCAGCAGCGTAGGATTTAGCGGGAGGAGGTCGGTCCATTTTGAGCAGTTCTTC.

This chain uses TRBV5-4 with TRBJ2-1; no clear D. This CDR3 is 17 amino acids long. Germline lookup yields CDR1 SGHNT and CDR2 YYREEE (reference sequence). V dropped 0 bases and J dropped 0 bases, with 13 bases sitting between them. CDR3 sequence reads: CASSLEVSNPSYNEQFF. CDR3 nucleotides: TGTGCCAGCAGCTTGGAGGTGTCCAACCCCTCCTACAATGAGCAGTTCTTC.

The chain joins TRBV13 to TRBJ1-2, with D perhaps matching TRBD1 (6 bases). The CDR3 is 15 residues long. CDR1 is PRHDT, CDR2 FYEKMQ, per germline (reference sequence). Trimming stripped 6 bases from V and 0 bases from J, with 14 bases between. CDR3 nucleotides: TGTGCCAGCAGAGTTGAGACAGGCGCTAACTATGGCTACACCTTC. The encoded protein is CASRVETGANYGYTF. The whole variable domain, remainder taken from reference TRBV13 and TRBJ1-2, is AAGVIQSPRHLIKEKRETATLKCYPIPRHDTVYWYQQGPGQDPQFLISFYEKMQSDKGSIPDRFSAQQFSDYHSELNMSSLELGDSALYFCASRVETGANYGYTFGSGTRLTVV.

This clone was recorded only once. The CDR3 protein is CASSLGRSSYGYTF. Here the CDR3 DNA reads TGTGCCAGCAGTTTGGGGCGGAGCAGTTATGGCTACACCTTC. The chain is built from TRBV27 and TRBJ1-2; tentative D call: TRBD1 (5 bases). V lost 3 bases, J lost 5 bases, and 13 bases lay in between. The CDR3 consists of 14 residues. Looked up from germline, CDR1 is MNHEY and CDR2 is SMNVEV (reference sequence).

CDR3 residues: CASRERTDTQYF. The CDR3, as DNA: TGTGCCAGTAGGGAGAGGACAGATACGCAGTATTTT. The chain joins TRBV7-9 to TRBJ2-3; D possibly corresponds to TRBD2 (5 bases). The CDR3 contains 12 residues. Trimming shortened V by 9 bases and J by 3 bases, and 10 bases separated the two germline ends. Germline lookup yields CDR1 SEHNR and CDR2 FQNEAQ (reference sequence).

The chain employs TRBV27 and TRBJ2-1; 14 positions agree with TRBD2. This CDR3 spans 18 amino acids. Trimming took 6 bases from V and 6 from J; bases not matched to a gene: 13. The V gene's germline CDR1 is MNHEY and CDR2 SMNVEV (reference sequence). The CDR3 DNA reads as TGTGCCAGCAGCCAAAGGACCGGGACTAGCGGGAGAGGCAATGAGCAGTTCTTC. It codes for CASSQRTGTSGRGNEQFF.